Shown below are 21 T cell receptor beta chains from a single sample sequenced in a study of T cell responses to AZD1222 COVID-19 vaccine. TCRdb's copy holds only in-frame clones and misses some; the assay was immunoSEQ multiplex PCR. The repertoire holds 140,000 to 150,000 clones, with around nine tenths as singletons. The sequenced sample was peripheral blood, obtained on day 0 of MenACWY control vaccination. The receptors derive from an adult in good health.

The CDR3: CSVWDRGYMNTEAFF. DNA of the CDR3: TGCAGCGTTTGGGACAGGGGCTACATGAACACTGAAGCTTTCTTT. The chain employs TRBV29-1 and TRBJ1-1; 10 nucleotides match TRBD1. J was trimmed by 0 bases and V by 5 bases; bases with no gene match: 6. Germline CDR1 SQVTM, CDR2 ANQGSEA. The CDR3 has 15 residues.

This chain uses TRBV25-1 with TRBJ1-2; D might be TRBD1 (6 bases). Germline assignment: CDR1 MGHDK and CDR2 SYGVNS. Trimming shortened V by 6 bases and J by 6 bases, and 14 bases separated the two germline ends. The CDR3 totals 13 residues. CDR3 sequence reads: CASSPPGEHGYTF. Written as DNA, the CDR3 is TGTGCCAGCAGCCCGCCAGGGGAGCATGGCTACACCTTC.

The chain joins TRBV7-2 to TRBJ1-2; D remains ambiguous. The germline V and J ends were trimmed by 4 bases and 2 bases, with 11 bases remaining between them. Germline lookup yields CDR1 SGHTA and CDR2 FQGNSA. The CDR3 is made up of 14 amino acids. Here the CDR3 DNA reads TGTGCCAGCAGCTCCACTCCAGCAAACTATGGCTACACCTTC. As protein: CASSSTPANYGYTF.

The rearrangement uses TRBV5-4 and TRBJ2-7, with no clear D. Trimming removed 6 bases from V and 4 bases from J, with 17 bases in between. CDR3 size: 14 residues. Per the germline V gene, CDR1 is SGHNT and CDR2 is YYREEE (reference sequence). The CDR3 DNA reads as TGTGCCAGCACCTCGGAAGGCCCCGGGTACGAGCAGTACTTC. Amino acid sequence: CASTSEGPGYEQYF.

The chain uses TRBV2 and TRBJ1-4; D remains unclear. V lost 6 bases to trimming and J lost 0 bases, with 8 bases between them. Germline-derived CDR1 and CDR2 are SNHLY and FYNNEI. This CDR3 has 14 residues. CDR3 sequence: CASSRSATNEKLFF. The CDR3 bases are TGTGCCAGCAGCAGAAGTGCAACTAATGAAAAACTGTTTTTT. Looking up the rest from reference TRBV2 and TRBJ1-4 gives the full variable domain: EPEVTQTPSHQVTQMGQEVILRCVPISNHLYFYWYRQILGQKVEFLVSFYNNEISEKSEIFDDQFSVERPDGSNFTLKIRSTKLEDSAMYFCASSRSATNEKLFFGSGTQLSVL.

The chain carries TRBV19 and TRBJ1-2; TRBD1 is a possible D gene (5 bases). V lost 6 bases and J lost 5, with 13 bases in between. The CDR3 spans 13 residues. CDR1 LNHDA and CDR2 SQIVND come from the germline V gene (reference sequence). This CDR3 is CASSLPGPYGYTF. The CDR3 region has the DNA TGTGCCAGTAGCCTGCCGGGACCATATGGCTACACCTTC.

The V and J genes are TRBV27 and TRBJ1-5; D gene unclear. The ends were cut back, 3 bases at V and 7 bases at J, with 16 bases in the middle. The germline gives CDR1 MNHEY, CDR2 SMNVEV (reference sequence). The CDR3 is made up of 15 amino acids. CDR3 bases: TGTGCCAGCAGTTTCATCCCAGGTCTTGACCAGCCCCAGCATTTT. It yields the protein CASSFIPGLDQPQHF.

V is TRBV7-8 and J is TRBJ2-5, with 12 bases aligning to TRBD2. The germline gives CDR1 SGHVS, CDR2 FQNEAQ. Trimming removed 5 bases from V and 9 bases from J; junction bases left unmatched: 7. The CDR3 covers 14 residues. Written as DNA, the CDR3 is TGTGCCAGCAGCCACCCTAGCGGGGGGGCGGCCCAGTACTTC. Translating it yields CASSHPSGGAAQYF.

This chain connects TRBV2 to TRBJ1-1; unclear D gene. The germline gives CDR1 SNHLY, CDR2 FYNNEI. Deletions cut 6 bases from V and 0 bases from J, with 11 bases between. The CDR3 length is 14 residues. The CDR3 bases are TGTGCCAGCAGCGTATTACGGGTGAACACTGAAGCTTTCTTT. Translating it yields CASSVLRVNTEAFF.

The chain carries TRBV27 and TRBJ1-5; D is undetermined. V was pared by 6 bases and J by 4 bases, with 13 bases between. CDR3 length equals 14 residues. CDR1 is MNHEY, CDR2 SMNVEV, per germline (reference sequence). CDR3: CASRTGEPNQPQHF. DNA of the CDR3: TGTGCCAGCAGGACGGGAGAGCCAAATCAGCCCCAGCATTTT.

V gene TRBV18 combines with J gene TRBJ2-7; D may correspond to TRBD1 or TRBD2 (5 bases each). Trimming took off 6 bases at V and 1 base at J, with 13 bases between the two ends. The length of the CDR3 is 14 residues. CDR1 is KGHSH, CDR2 LQKENI, per germline. The CDR3 DNA sequence: TGTGCCAGCTCGCCCGGGACCGAGTCCTACGAGCAGTACTTC. It encodes CASSPGTESYEQYF.

The chain joins TRBV23-1 to TRBJ1-6; a weak D match, TRBD1 (6 bases). TRBV23-1 is sorted into the ORF group, with uncertain function. The CDR3 extends over 17 amino acids. V was pared by 3 bases and J by 6 bases, with 18 bases between. The chain's CDR3 is CASSQYTSSRGNSPLHF. The CDR3 DNA follows: TGCGCCAGCAGTCAGTATACTTCGAGCAGGGGTAATTCACCCCTCCACTTT.

The chain uses TRBV7-2 and TRBJ1-2; a possible D gene is TRBD1 (6 bases). The V and J ends lost 2 bases and 2 bases respectively, with 12 bases between them. This CDR3 is 15 amino acids long. CDR1 is SGHTA and CDR2 is FQGNSA in the germline V gene. CDR3 amino acids: CASSLSWTENYGYTF. The CDR3 DNA follows: TGTGCCAGCAGCTTATCCTGGACAGAGAACTATGGCTACACCTTC. Together with reference TRBV7-2 and TRBJ1-2, the CDR3 gives the full variable domain: GAGVSQSPSNKVTEKGKDVELRCDPISGHTALYWYRQSLGQGLEFLIYFQGNSAPDKSGLPSDRFSAERTGGSVSTLTIQRTQQEDSAVYLCASSLSWTENYGYTFGSGTRLTVV.

V gene TRBV7-9 combines with J gene TRBJ1-5; possibly TRBD1 for D (6 bases). The CDR3 loop spans 14 amino acids. V lost 4 bases, J lost 4 bases, and 11 bases lay in between. Germline CDR1 is SEHNR and CDR2 is FQNEAQ (reference sequence). For the CDR3, the DNA is TGTGCCAGCAGCTCCACCCAGGGGAATCAGCCCCAGCATTTT. Encoded protein: CASSSTQGNQPQHF. Full variable domain (missing parts from reference TRBV7-9 and TRBJ1-5): DTGVSQNPRHKITKRGQNVTFRCDPISEHNRLYWYRQTLGQGPEFLTYFQNEAQLEKSRLLSDRFSAERPKGSFSTLEIQRTEQGDSAMYLCASSSTQGNQPQHFGDGTRLSIL.

With regard to this clone: Other DNA sequences of this sample code for an identical CDR3. The chain joins TRBV7-8 to TRBJ1-2; D gene uncertain. V gave up 1 base and J gave up 4 bases, with 10 bases separating them. The CDR3 consists of 14 residues. Germline V gene data show CDR1 as SGHVS and CDR2 as FQNEAQ. The CDR3 DNA is TGTGCCAGCAGCTTAGAAGCAGGAGTCTATGGCTACACCTTC. Amino acid sequence: CASSLEAGVYGYTF.

This clone was seen just once. The chain couples TRBV27 to TRBJ1-2, with D hard to call. Deletions cut 7 bases from V and 2 bases from J, with 17 bases between. There are 15 residues in the CDR3. The germline CDR1 and CDR2 sequences are MNHEY and SMNVEV (reference sequence). DNA for the CDR3: TGTGCCAGCACCTTGTCCGCCGGATCGAACTATGGCTACACCTTC. This encodes CASTLSAGSNYGYTF.

The chain recombines TRBV10-3 with TRBJ1-2, with TRBD1 matching 10 bases. V lost 6 bases and J lost 6; bases outside the gene matches: 1. Germline CDR1 is ENHRY and CDR2 is SYGVKD. The CDR3 spans 12 residues. CDR3 sequence: CAISGTGDGYTF. DNA for the CDR3: TGTGCCATCAGCGGGACAGGGGATGGCTACACCTTC.

This CDR3 reads CASSRDRGDNSPLHF. The CDR3 DNA sequence: TGTGCCAGCAGCCGGGACAGGGGGGATAATTCACCCCTCCACTTT. The chain joins TRBV2 to TRBJ1-6, with 11 bases lining up with TRBD1. Looked up from germline, CDR1 is SNHLY and CDR2 is FYNNEI. The CDR3 contains 15 residues. The J segment lost 5 bases and the V segment lost 6 bases, leaving 3 bases of the junction unmatched.

The chain carries TRBV19 and TRBJ1-4, with 7 bases lining up with TRBD1. This CDR3 region has 14 residues. J was trimmed by 3 bases and V by 4 bases; bases with no gene match: 2. Germline lookup yields CDR1 LNHDA and CDR2 SQIVND (reference sequence). CDR3 region: CASSTTGSNEKLFF. Written as DNA, the CDR3 is TGTGCCAGTAGTACGACAGGGTCTAATGAAAAACTGTTTTTT.

V usage is TRBV19 and J usage is TRBJ2-2; 8 nucleotides line up with TRBD2. The CDR3 sequence is 15 residues long. J was trimmed by 4 bases and V by 4 bases; bases with no gene match: 5. Germline-derived CDR1 and CDR2 are LNHDA and SQIVND (reference sequence). The CDR3: CASSKREKSTGELFF. CDR3 bases: TGTGCCAGTAGTAAGCGGGAGAAATCCACCGGGGAGCTGTTTTTT.

On this clone itself: Other DNA sequences in the sample encode the same CDR3. The J gene is TRBJ2-7, the V gene TRBV19; D is unresolved. Germline CDR1 reads LNHDA; CDR2 reads SQIVND (reference sequence). CDR3 size: 11 residues. With 4 bases removed from V and 4 bases from J, the gap between germline ends came to 5 bases. CDR3 in DNA: TGTGCCAGTAGTAGCTCATACGAGCAGTACTTC. It codes for CASSSSYEQYF.